This TCR beta chain originates from a study of shared clonotypes between healthy human individuals. A note on this clone: Its antigen is as yet unknown.

Overall study results and limits: A generally larger estimated richness was seen in naive subsets than in memory subsets.

Naive CD8 cells, CD45RO-negative and positively selected for CCR7, excluded terminally differentiated effector memory CD45RA+ cells. This CDR3 contains 14 residues. V lost 4 bases, J lost 7 bases, and 8 bases stayed unmatched. In germline, CDR1 is SGDLS, CDR2 YYNGEE. Assay: immunoSEQ multiplex PCR; the TCRdb copy retains only in-frame clones and omits some. Of about 2.1 million clones listed, roughly 93% were seen once; the top ten hold over 1.5%. The TCR originated in a man aged 18 to 29 in good health. Some clones in this sample may be carry-over from other donors' samples. The sequenced sample was naive CD8+ T cells from PBMCs. The V gene is TRBV9, the J gene TRBJ2-1, with TRBD1 identical over 7 bases. CDR3 sequence: CASSPGQDLNEQFF. The CDR3 nucleotides read TGTGCCAGCAGCCCAGGACAGGATTTAAATGAGCAGTTCTTC.